Shown below are 17 T cell receptor beta chains from a single sample sequenced in a study of memory CD4+ T cells and cytomegalovirus serostatus. Sequencing used immunoSEQ multiplex PCR; TCRdb keeps in-frame clones, though not all of them. The sample contains 40,000 to 55,000 clones, 75% to 85% of which appear only once. Single viable CD3+CD4+CD8-CD45RO+ cells were sorted as the memory CD4+ T cells. The sequenced sample consisted of memory CD4+ T cells from blood. All receptors derive from an adult in good health and CMV-seronegative.

The gene calls are TRBV6-1 and TRBJ1-3; D not resolved. V shed 7 bases and J shed 2 bases, with 12 bases lying between them. The CDR3 is made up of 14 amino acids. The germline V gene has CDR1 MNHNS and CDR2 SASEGT. The CDR3 loop reads CASTALTPGNTIYF. The CDR3 DNA reads as TGTGCCAGCACCGCCTTGACACCTGGAAACACCATATATTTT.

This chain uses TRBV30 with TRBJ1-4, with 9 bases identical to TRBD1. This CDR3 is 12 amino acids long. CDR1 and CDR2 from the germline V gene are GTSNPN and SVGIG (reference sequence). V was pared by 5 bases and J by 7 bases, with 2 bases of the junction left unmatched. The CDR3 sequence is CAWGTGFEKLFF. CDR3 DNA: TGTGCCTGGGGGACAGGGTTTGAAAAACTGTTTTTT.

This clone turned up a few times. The V and J genes are TRBV28 and TRBJ2-1; a possible D gene is TRBD2 (5 bases). There are 13 residues in the CDR3. V dropped 9 bases and J dropped 4 bases, with 13 bases sitting between them. Germline V lookup: CDR1 MDHEN, CDR2 SYDVKM. The CDR3 DNA follows: TGTGCCAGTCATAGCGCAATATACAATGAGCAGTTCTTC. Translating it yields CASHSAIYNEQFF. The full variable domain, its missing parts supplied by reference TRBV28 and TRBJ2-1, is DVKVTQSSRYLVKRTGEKVFLECVQDMDHENMFWYRQDPGLGLRLIYFSYDVKMKEKGDIPEGYSVSREKKERFSLILESASTNQTSMYLCASHSAIYNEQFFGPGTRLTVL.

This clone was detected only once. This chain connects TRBV18 to TRBJ2-7; D perhaps matches TRBD1 (6 bases). Germline assignment: CDR1 KGHSH and CDR2 LQKENI. CDR3 size: 14 residues. The V end was cut by 6 bases, the J end by 7 bases, with 19 bases between. The CDR3 loop is CASSPVDRSREQYF. CDR3 in DNA: TGTGCCAGCTCCCCAGTCGACAGGAGTAGGGAGCAGTACTTC. Supplemented by reference TRBV18 and TRBJ2-7, the full variable domain reads NAGVMQNPRHLVRRRGQEARLRCSPMKGHSHVYWYRQLPEEGLKFMVYLQKENIIDESGMPKERFSAEFPKEGPSILRIQQVVRGDSAAYFCASSPVDRSREQYFGPGTRLTVT.

The chain has TRBV29-1 and TRBJ2-3; no clear D gene. The CDR3 length is 15 residues. V lost 4 bases and J lost 1, with 15 bases in between. The germline V gene has CDR1 SQVTM and CDR2 ANQGSEA. The CDR3 sequence is CSVAGRTDRTDTQYF. The CDR3 DNA sequence: TGCAGCGTTGCGGGCAGGACGGACCGCACAGATACGCAGTATTTT.

The chain couples TRBV11-2 to TRBJ1-2; maybe TRBD1 (6 bases). CDR3 length: 13 amino acids. V lost 3 bases, J lost 4 bases, and 9 bases lay in between. Per germline, CDR1 SGHAT and CDR2 FQNNGV. The CDR3 DNA reads TGTGCCAGCAGCTTCCGGGACACCTATGGCTACACCTTC. Protein sequence: CASSFRDTYGYTF. The whole variable domain, filled in from reference TRBV11-2 and TRBJ1-2, reads EAGVAQSPRYKIIEKRQSVAFWCNPISGHATLYWYQQILGQGPKLLIQFQNNGVVDDSQLPKDRFSAERLKGVDSTLKIQPAKLEDSAVYLCASSFRDTYGYTFGSGTRLTVV.

The rearrangement joins TRBV7-9 to TRBJ1-1; TRBD1 aligns across 9 bases. Germline CDR1 is SEHNR and CDR2 is FQNEAQ (reference sequence). V shed 6 bases, J shed 1 base, and the junction held 3 bases outside the gene matches. The CDR3 contains 14 residues. CDR3 nucleotides: TGTGCCAGCAGGCGGACAGGGGAGAACACTGAAGCTTTCTTT. This translates into CASRRTGENTEAFF.

The J gene is TRBJ2-2, the V gene TRBV19; TRBD1 might be the D (5 bases). CDR1 LNHDA and CDR2 SQIVND come from the germline V gene (reference sequence). Trimming took off 6 bases at V and 0 bases at J, with 8 bases between the two ends. CDR3 size: 14 residues. CDR3 sequence (DNA): TGTGCCAGTAGCCCCAGGGCGAACACCGGGGAGCTGTTTTTT. Translated: CASSPRANTGELFF.

This chain uses TRBV5-1 with TRBJ2-1; D assignment may be TRBD1 or TRBD2 (6 bases each). Germline CDR1 reads SGHRS; CDR2 reads YFSETQ. V lost 4 bases and J 2 bases, leaving 16 bases between the germline ends. The CDR3 extends over 16 amino acids. The CDR3 DNA follows: TGCGCCAGCAGCCGGAGCGAGGGGGGACCCTACAATGAGCAGTTCTTC. It specifies CASSRSEGGPYNEQFF.

The chain carries TRBV9 and TRBJ1-2, with D possibly being TRBD1 (5 bases). V was cut by 4 bases and J by 8 bases, with 15 bases left in between. CDR1 SGDLS and CDR2 YYNGEE come from the germline V gene. CDR3 size: 13 residues. The CDR3 reads CASSQGTWGGYTF. CDR3 bases: TGTGCCAGCAGCCAGGGAACGTGGGGCGGCTACACCTTC.

The rearrangement uses TRBV5-4 and TRBJ1-1; 8 nucleotides line up with TRBD1. Germline assignment: CDR1 SGHNT and CDR2 YYREEE (reference sequence). The V and J ends lost 4 bases and 4 bases, in that order; junction bases with no gene match: 3. This CDR3 has 13 residues. This CDR3 reads CASSTQGGTEAFF. In DNA form, the CDR3 reads TGTGCCAGCAGCACACAGGGGGGCACTGAAGCTTTCTTT. The complete variable domain, with remaining parts taken from reference TRBV5-4 and TRBJ1-1, reads ETGVTQSPTHLIKTRGQQVTLRCSSQSGHNTVSWYQQALGQGPQFIFQYYREEENGRGNFPPRFSGLQFPNYSSELNVNALELDDSALYLCASSTQGGTEAFFGQGTRLTVV.

This chain connects TRBV6-1 to TRBJ2-2; D is unclear. Germline V CDR1 and CDR2: MNHNS, SASEGT. The CDR3 contains 11 residues. Trimming cost V 11 bases and J 6 bases, with 10 bases left between them. The CDR3 sequence: CAHQEAGELFF. Here the CDR3 DNA reads TGTGCCCACCAAGAAGCCGGGGAGCTGTTTTTT.

The chain employs TRBV29-1 and TRBJ2-5, with D unresolved. Trimming removed 8 bases at V and 1 base at J, with 5 bases between. Looked up from germline, CDR1 is SQVTM and CDR2 is ANQGSEA. The CDR3 runs to 10 residues. This chain's CDR3 is CSTGQETQYF. The DNA of the CDR3 is TGCAGCACGGGCCAAGAGACCCAGTACTTC. Looking up the rest from reference TRBV29-1 and TRBJ2-5 gives the full variable domain: SAVISQKPSRDICQRGTSLTIQCQVDSQVTMMFWYRQQPGQSLTLIATANQGSEATYESGFVIDKFPISRPNLTFSTLTVSNMSPEDSSIYLCSTGQETQYFGPGTRLLVL.

V usage is TRBV21-1 and J usage is TRBJ2-3; the table's D gene call, TRBD2, was not cross checked with the DNA. TRBV21-1 is a pseudogene. The CDR3 covers 15 residues. The CDR3 region is CASSTTGCCTDTQYF. CDR3 in DNA: TGTGCCAGCAGTACAACGGGATGCTGCACAGATACGCAGTATTTT.

The V call is TRBV30, the J call TRBJ2-2; no clear D. In germline, CDR1 is GTSNPN, CDR2 SVGIG (reference sequence). The V end was cut by 0 bases, the J end by 7 bases, with 15 bases between. This CDR3 region has 15 residues. In DNA form, the CDR3 reads TGTGCCTGGAGTGTAATGGCAGGACCTGGCGGGGAGCTGTTTTTT. This encodes CAWSVMAGPGGELFF.

The rearrangement joins TRBV5-1 to TRBJ2-7; 11 bases align to TRBD1. From germline, CDR1 is SGHRS and CDR2 YFSETQ. After removal of 1 base from V and 6 bases from J, the junction contained 3 bases not matched to a gene. CDR3 length: 14 amino acids. CDR3 protein: CASSLSDRGLEQYF. CDR3 DNA: TGCGCCAGCAGCTTGTCGGACAGGGGGCTCGAGCAGTACTTC.

The chain joins TRBV6-5 to TRBJ2-6; D is unresolved. Germline CDR1 MNHEY, CDR2 SVGAGI. The CDR3 has 16 residues. V lost 2 bases and J lost 1, with 9 bases in between. CDR3: CASSYAMGSGANVLTF. As DNA, the CDR3 is TGTGCCAGCAGTTACGCCATGGGTTCTGGGGCCAACGTCCTGACTTTC.